The sample holds a few counts of the clone carrying this T cell receptor beta chain. The target antigen is unknown. The sample comes from a study of neoadjuvant anti-PD-1 for oral cavity cancer. Study as a whole: Before surgery, most patients got three to four biweekly 3 mg/kg nivolumab doses. Non-progressing patients received a fourth nivolumab dose near day 43, then surgery on days 50-56.

Tumor libraries mostly used around 4.8 ug genomic DNA, two replicates each. Libraries were prepared by immunoSEQ multiplex PCR; TCRdb keeps only in-frame clonotypes and omits some of them. The data show 6,500 to 8,500 clones, 60% seen once. The V end lost 0 bases, the J end lost 0 bases, and 12 bases lay between the germline ends. Germline loops: CDR1 SGHAT, CDR2 FQNNGV. The CDR3 consists of 18 residues. Whole-study findings and limits: With three patients per group, TCR findings need larger cohorts.

The sample consisted of tumor tissue, taken before nivolumab (anti-PD-1) treatment. The rearrangement uses TRBV11-2 and TRBJ1-6, with D perhaps TRBD1 (5 bases). The TCR sequence derives from a person aged 35 to 85 with oral cavity squamous cell carcinoma. CDR3 nucleotides: TGTGCCAGCAGCTTAGATGGGAGGGGAAGCTCCTATAATTCACCCCTCCACTTT. The encoded protein is CASSLDGRGSSYNSPLHF.